The 27 T cell receptor beta chains in this list originate from one sample, sequenced in a study of blood T cell repertoires in COVID-19. Clones were read by immunoSEQ multiplex PCR, and TCRdb kept only the in-frame ones, dropping some. The sample carries some 200,000 clones, 82% recorded once. The sample taken for sequencing was PBMCs or T cells enriched from blood (not recorded which). The source of these receptors is a man aged 40-49 years who had recovered from COVID-19.

The CDR3 protein is CASSSGQGSGANVLTF. CDR3 nucleotides: TGCGCCAGCAGCTCCGGACAGGGGTCCGGGGCCAACGTCCTGACTTTC. V is TRBV4-1 and J is TRBJ2-6; 9 bases agree with TRBD1. J was trimmed by 4 bases and V by 5 bases; bases with no gene match: 6. Looked up from germline, CDR1 is MGHRA and CDR2 is YSYEKL. CDR3 size: 16 residues.

The rearrangement links TRBV15 to TRBJ2-2; TRBD1 is a possible D gene (6 bases). The CDR3 contains 14 residues. Germline V lookup: CDR1 LNHNV, CDR2 YYDKDF (reference sequence). Trimming took off 0 bases at V and 4 bases at J, with 6 bases between the two ends. The CDR3 region is CATSRDRGTGELFF. Written as DNA, the CDR3 is TGTGCCACCAGCAGAGACAGGGGCACCGGGGAGCTGTTTTTT.

The rearrangement uses TRBV5-4 and TRBJ1-1, with no clear D. This CDR3 has 15 amino acids. Germline-derived CDR1 and CDR2 are SGHNT and YYREEE (reference sequence). The V end was cut by 6 bases, the J end by 2 bases, with 17 bases between. This CDR3 reads CASTLPSGPNTEAFF. In DNA, the CDR3 is TGTGCCAGCACCCTCCCGTCAGGTCCCAACACTGAAGCTTTCTTT.

This clone was seen just once. This chain joins TRBV6-5 and TRBJ1-6; unclear D gene. Germline assignment: CDR1 MNHEY and CDR2 SVGAGI. V was trimmed by 4 bases and J by 8 bases, leaving 12 bases between them. The CDR3 totals 14 residues. The CDR3 spells CASSSRSADSPLHF. CDR3 nucleotides: TGTGCCAGCAGTTCAAGATCCGCGGATTCACCCCTCCACTTT.

The chain uses TRBV6-2 or TRBV6-3 and TRBJ2-5, with D perhaps matching TRBD2 (6 bases). The V end was cut by 6 bases, the J end by 3 bases, with 14 bases between. Germline V CDR1 and CDR2: MNHEY, SVGEGT. The CDR3 length is 14 residues. CDR3 region: CASSPGTVKETQYF. In DNA form, the CDR3 reads TGTGCCAGCAGCCCCGGGACTGTTAAAGAGACCCAGTACTTC.

This chain links TRBV28 with TRBJ1-6; 8 positions agree with TRBD1. J was trimmed by 9 bases and V by 5 bases; bases with no gene match: 6. Germline loops: CDR1 MDHEN, CDR2 SYDVKM. The CDR3 has 14 amino acids. CDR3 sequence (DNA): TGTGCCAGCAGTCGCGGGACAGGAATTTCACCCCTCCACTTT. Encoded protein: CASSRGTGISPLHF.

The chain carries TRBV2 and TRBJ1-1, with D tentatively TRBD1 (6 bases). Trimming left V 3 bases short and J 5 bases short, with 10 bases between. The CDR3 contains 13 residues. From germline, CDR1 is SNHLY and CDR2 FYNNEI. In DNA, the CDR3 is TGTGCCAGCAGTGACAGGGGTACGACTGAAGCTTTCTTT. It translates to CASSDRGTTEAFF.

The chain carries TRBV12-1 and TRBJ2-7; the table's D call TRBD1 went unverified against the DNA. TRBV12-1 is reported as a pseudogene. This CDR3 has 15 amino acids. This chain's CDR3 is CASSSPGDSAYEQYF. In nucleotides, the CDR3 is TGTGCCAGCAGCTCACCAGGAGACAGTGCCTACGAGCAGTACTTC.

The chain uses TRBV9 and TRBJ2-7; TRBD2 matches at 12 bases. Germline CDR1 is SGDLS and CDR2 is YYNGEE. CDR3 length equals 18 residues. V lost 0 bases to trimming and J lost 3 bases; unmatched junction nucleotides: 10. The CDR3 spells CASSVGLAGGPGRYEQYF. CDR3 DNA sequence: TGTGCCAGCAGCGTAGGCCTAGCGGGAGGGCCTGGCCGCTACGAGCAGTACTTC.

The chain joins TRBV29-1 to TRBJ2-1; 11 bases are a match to TRBD1. V lost 5 bases, J lost 4 bases, and 13 bases stayed unmatched. Per germline, CDR1 SQVTM and CDR2 ANQGSEA. CDR3 length equals 17 residues. CDR3 sequence: CSVPGQGAGFGYNEQFF. CDR3 nucleotide sequence: TGCAGCGTTCCTGGACAGGGGGCGGGGTTCGGGTACAATGAGCAGTTCTTC.

V and J are TRBV6-5 and TRBJ2-3; TRBD2 agrees at 7 bases. V lost 0 bases and J lost 2; bases outside the gene matches: 5. This CDR3 is 16 amino acids long. The germline V gene has CDR1 MNHEY and CDR2 SVGAGI. The CDR3 nucleotides read TGTGCCAGCAGTTACTCAGCGGGAACCTTCACAGATACGCAGTATTTT. This codes for CASSYSAGTFTDTQYF.

Here the CDR3 reads CASTFSSGSPGEQFF. The CDR3 DNA sequence: TGCGCCAGCACATTTTCTAGCGGGAGTCCTGGTGAGCAGTTCTTC. The gene calls are TRBV4-3 and TRBJ2-1; 10 bases are a match to TRBD2. There are 15 residues in the CDR3. Unmatched junction bases numbered 12, after V lost 7 bases and J lost 9 bases. In germline, CDR1 is LGHNA, CDR2 YSLEER.

The chain employs TRBV27 and TRBJ1-6; D is perhaps TRBD1 (6 bases). Trimming stripped 3 bases from V and 8 bases from J, with 20 bases between. The CDR3 has 17 residues. Germline V gene sequence: CDR1 MNHEY, CDR2 SMNVEV (reference sequence). CDR3: CASSFRGLGGGHSPLHF. CDR3 coding DNA: TGTGCCAGCAGTTTCCGTGGCCTAGGGGGGGGACATTCACCCCTCCACTTT.

As concerns this clone: The same CDR3 arises from other DNA sequences in this sample as well. This chain joins TRBV7-2 and TRBJ1-1; TRBD1 matches at 7 bases. The CDR3 has 13 residues. The germline V gene encodes CDR1 SGHTA and CDR2 FQGNSA. Unmatched junction bases numbered 3, after V lost 5 bases and J lost 3 bases. The DNA of the CDR3 is TGTGCCAGCAGCCGACAGGGAGACACTGAAGCTTTCTTT. This codes for CASSRQGDTEAFF. Filled out from reference TRBV7-2 and TRBJ1-1, the complete variable domain reads GAGVSQSPSNKVTEKGKDVELRCDPISGHTALYWYRQSLGQGLEFLIYFQGNSAPDKSGLPSDRFSAERTGGSVSTLTIQRTQQEDSAVYLCASSRQGDTEAFFGQGTRLTVV.

This chain's CDR3 is CASSLAGNEQFF. CDR3 nucleotide sequence: TGTGCCAGCAGTCTAGCGGGGAATGAGCAGTTCTTC. V and J are TRBV27 and TRBJ2-1; 9 bases match TRBD2. J lost 7 bases, V lost 5 bases, and 0 bases had no gene match. Looked up from germline, CDR1 is MNHEY and CDR2 is SMNVEV (reference sequence). The CDR3 sequence is 12 residues long.

The chain carries TRBV3-1 (or the pseudogene TRBV3-2) and TRBJ2-1, with 9 bases that match TRBD2. V shed 1 base and J 5 bases; nucleotides not matched to a gene: 6. CDR1 and CDR2 (germline): LGHDT, YNNKEL (reference sequence). This CDR3 has 16 amino acids. The CDR3, as DNA: TGTGCCAGCAGCCAAGTTGTTAGCGGGGGAAACAATGAGCAGTTCTTC. Protein: CASSQVVSGGNNEQFF.

This clone appeared a single time. This rearrangement joins TRBV27 to TRBJ2-7, with 11 bases that match TRBD2. J gave up 3 bases and V 5 bases, and 6 bases lay outside the gene matches. CDR3 size: 15 residues. CDR1 and CDR2 (germline): MNHEY, SMNVEV (reference sequence). This chain's CDR3 is CASSPIAGGLYEQYF. CDR3 bases: TGTGCCAGCAGTCCCATAGCGGGAGGGCTCTACGAGCAGTACTTC.

This chain connects TRBV7-2 to TRBJ2-2, with TRBD2 identical over 12 bases. The CDR3 extends over 16 amino acids. Germline trimming cut 2 bases from V and 4 bases from J; bases unmatched to any gene: 2. Germline loops: CDR1 SGHTA, CDR2 FQGNSA. In DNA, the CDR3 is TGTGCCAGCAGCTTACCTAGCGGGAGGGGCACCGGGGAGCTGTTTTTT. Encoded protein: CASSLPSGRGTGELFF.

In this sample, this clone turned up a few times. The rearrangement joins TRBV4-1 to TRBJ2-3; 12 bases line up with TRBD2. With V trimmed by 3 bases and J by 6 bases, 10 bases remained unmatched. Germline CDR1 and CDR2: MGHRA and YSYEKL. The CDR3 loop spans 17 amino acids. DNA for the CDR3: TGCGCCAGCAGCCAGGATACTAGCGGGAGGACGGTGGATACGCAGTATTTT. Encoded protein: CASSQDTSGRTVDTQYF.

This sequence joins TRBV9 and TRBJ2-3, with TRBD2 as a possible D gene (6 bases). V was cut by 4 bases and J by 2 bases, with 26 bases left in between. Germline V gene lookup returns CDR1 SGDLS and CDR2 YYNGEE. This CDR3 is 19 amino acids long. The CDR3 sequence: CASSSGGGLQGSNTDTQYF. CDR3 DNA sequence: TGTGCCAGCAGCTCAGGAGGAGGGCTCCAGGGATCTAACACAGATACGCAGTATTTT.

This sequence joins TRBV11-2 and TRBJ2-1; 11 bases fit TRBD2. V gave up 5 bases and J gave up 4 bases; unmatched junction bases: 4. Germline CDR1 and CDR2: SGHAT and FQNNGV. The CDR3 has 15 residues. CDR3 amino acids: CASSELAGEYNEQFF. For the CDR3, the DNA is TGTGCCAGCAGCGAACTAGCGGGAGAGTACAATGAGCAGTTCTTC.

This chain links TRBV5-3 with TRBJ2-7; no definite D call. TRBV5-3 is assigned to the ORF class and has an uncertain function. The CDR3 extends over 15 amino acids. Trimming left V 0 bases short and J 4 bases short, with 14 bases between. The CDR3 DNA reads as TGTGCCAGAAGCTTGGATTGGCCTAACGGGTACGAGCAGTACGTC. This gives the protein CARSLDWPNGYEQYV.

The gene calls are TRBV12-3 or TRBV12-4 and TRBJ1-1; D is unresolved. V lost 3 bases to trimming and J lost 11 bases, with 13 bases between them. The CDR3 extends over 12 amino acids. The CDR3, as DNA: TGTGCCAGCAGTTTTAGCACCACCGGGGCTTTCTTT. This codes for CASSFSTTGAFF.

This clone occurred a few times. The chain carries TRBV4-1 and TRBJ1-5; 7 bases are shared with TRBD1. Germline lookup yields CDR1 MGHRA and CDR2 YSYEKL. J was trimmed by 0 bases and V by 7 bases; bases with no gene match: 6. This CDR3 spans 15 amino acids. The CDR3 loop reads CASTRDRLSNQPQHF. Here the CDR3 DNA reads TGCGCCAGCACCAGGGACAGACTTAGCAATCAGCCCCAGCATTTT.

The chain combines TRBV5-1 with TRBJ1-6; a weak D match, TRBD1 (6 bases). Germline values: CDR1 SGHRS, CDR2 YFSETQ. This CDR3 is built from 14 residues. Trimming took off 3 bases at V and 5 bases at J, with 9 bases between the two ends. The CDR3 bases are TGCGCCAGCAGCTCGGGACACGATAATTCACCCCTCCACTTT. This translates into CASSSGHDNSPLHF.

The chain recombines TRBV19 with TRBJ1-1; possibly TRBD1 for D (6 bases). The CDR3 is 12 residues long. Germline V gives CDR1 LNHDA, CDR2 SQIVND (reference sequence). V lost 5 bases to trimming and J lost 7 bases, with 11 bases between them. CDR3 nucleotides: TGTGCCAGTAGTGGGACAAGATATGAAGCTTTCTTT. Amino acids: CASSGTRYEAFF.

CDR3 sequence (DNA): TGTGCCTGGAGTGTATCGGGGGTTGGAAATCAGCCCCAGCATTTT. It encodes CAWSVSGVGNQPQHF. The genes are TRBV30 and TRBJ1-5; possibly TRBD1 for D (5 bases). Germline CDR1 reads GTSNPN; CDR2 reads SVGIG (reference sequence). Between the trimmed V and J ends, which lost 0 bases and 4 bases, there was a span of 13 bases. CDR3 length: 15 amino acids.